This T cell receptor beta chain derives from a study of T cells in Graves' hyperthyroidism and ophthalmopathy. The study, taken as a whole, reports: In the blood, most expanded thyroid clonotypes above 0.001 appeared as well. Classification by a 13 V-J model distinguished ophthalmopathy from stable hyperthyroidism. Ophthalmopathy onset followed model prediction by a median approximately 7 months.

Uncontrolled infection, other autoimmune disease, pregnancy or lactation barred patients from enrollment. This clonotype was seen a single time. No antigen is known for it. The CDR3 is 17 amino acids. Germline trimming cut 0 bases from V and 3 bases from J; bases unmatched to any gene: 6. Germline V CDR1 and CDR2: SEHNR, FQNEAQ (reference sequence). RNA transcripts provided the source from which TCR beta CDR3 regions were amplified. HTBI primers were employed in a first-round RT-PCR of the TCR CDR3. MiXCR, run by TCRdb on the multiplex PCR reads, gives a single entry per CDR3 protein. This sample carries around 490,000 distinct CDR3 sequences, about 20% of them seen once, and the ten largest clones take 40% to 50%.

The genes are TRBV7-9 and TRBJ2-3, with 10 bases that match TRBD1. The receptor's source is a middle-aged man with Graves' ophthalmopathy. The material sequenced was blood. CDR3 bases: TGTGCCAGCAGCTTAGCGCTGACAGGGGGCCTGACAGATACGCAGTATTTT. Its protein is CASSLALTGGLTDTQYF.